This T cell receptor beta chain was found in a study of blood T cell repertoires in COVID-19. Background on the study: COVID-19 samples from acute and convalescent phases originated in the United States, Italy and Spain. The analysed material was cDNA or gDNA that came from T cells, B-cell-depleted T cells, or PBMCs.

Authors' analysis steps: Reference gene primer amplification gave estimated nucleated cell counts. Profiling relied on immunoSEQ multiplex PCR, and the TCRdb table lists in-frame clones only, not all of them. D and trimming were read from the DNA, whereas the V and J calls and clone size are those reported in that table. The sample lists around 280,000 clones, around 86% occurring once. Trimming cost V 4 bases and J 6 bases, with 19 bases left between them. Germline V gives CDR1 LGHDT, CDR2 YNNKEL (reference sequence). This CDR3 has 17 amino acids. The chain is built from TRBV3-1 (or the pseudogene TRBV3-2) and TRBJ1-6; D might be TRBD1 (5 bases). Sequencing input: peripheral blood. The sequence was obtained from a man between 65 and 80 years old with acute or convalescent COVID-19. The chain's CDR3 is CASSLDFGRDSNSPLHF. In DNA form, the CDR3 reads TGTGCCAGCAGCCTCGATTTCGGCAGGGACTCTAATTCACCCCTCCACTTT.